This TCR beta chain was retrieved from a study of shared clonotypes between healthy human individuals. V was clipped by 1 base and J by 10 bases, with 8 bases between them. Germline V gene data show CDR1 as LNHNV and CDR2 as YYDKDF (reference sequence). The CDR3 runs 12 residues. The assay was immunoSEQ multiplex PCR, and TCRdb's table has in-frame clones only and misses some. The sample contains some 2 million clones, 90% to 95% of which appear only once. The rearrangement links TRBV15 to TRBJ2-1; D is uncertain. The origin of this receptor is a young man in good health. The sequencing sample was made of naive CD4+ T cells sorted from blood. Subset in this sample: CD45RA+ positively selected. CDR3 sequence: CATSRAQLEQFF. The CDR3 bases are TGTGCCACCAGCAGAGCACAGTTGGAGCAGTTCTTC.